The 8 T cell receptor beta chains reported below all come from one sample, sequenced in a study of blood T cell repertoires in COVID-19. Only in-frame clones appear in the TCRdb table, and some are missing; sequencing was by immunoSEQ multiplex PCR. The profile shows 250,000 to 400,000 clones, around 89% of them singletons. The specimen was peripheral blood. Receptors were obtained from a woman in her 30s with COVID-19, enrolled during active disease.

The rearrangement links TRBV19 to TRBJ1-2; no definite D call. The CDR3 loop spans 15 amino acids. Germline V CDR1 and CDR2: LNHDA, SQIVND (reference sequence). The germline V and J ends were trimmed by 7 bases and 5 bases, with 20 bases remaining between them. The CDR3 region has the DNA TGTGCCAGTACGGGTGCAGCCCAATGGAATTATGGCTACACCTTC. It specifies CASTGAAQWNYGYTF.

The V gene is TRBV3-1 (or the pseudogene TRBV3-2), the J gene TRBJ1-1; D is unresolved. The CDR3 totals 20 residues. Germline V gene data show CDR1 as LGHDT and CDR2 as YNNKEL (reference sequence). V lost 0 bases to trimming and J lost 4 bases, with 27 bases between them. CDR3 amino acids: CASSQESPFNRRADGTEAFF. In nucleotides, the CDR3 is TGTGCCAGCAGCCAAGAGTCCCCGTTCAACCGGAGGGCGGACGGCACTGAAGCTTTCTTT.

In its sample, this clone was seen many times. The gene calls are TRBV11-2 and TRBJ1-1, with D unclear. Germline V gene sequence: CDR1 SGHAT, CDR2 FQNNGV. This CDR3 has 13 amino acids. V dropped 2 bases and J dropped 0 bases, with 4 bases sitting between them. The CDR3 sequence is CASSLLLNTEAFF. CDR3 DNA: TGTGCCAGCAGCTTACTGTTGAACACTGAAGCTTTCTTT.

The J gene is TRBJ2-1, the V gene TRBV28, with 10 bases fitting TRBD2. CDR1 and CDR2 (germline): MDHEN, SYDVKM. Trimming removed 2 bases from V and 4 bases from J; junction bases left unmatched: 5. The CDR3 loop spans 16 amino acids. In DNA form, the CDR3 reads TGTGCCAGCAGTTTACAGAGGACTAGCGGATACAATGAGCAGTTCTTC. This translates into CASSLQRTSGYNEQFF.

A few counts support this clone. The chain is built from TRBV6-5 and TRBJ2-2; weak D call: TRBD1 (5 bases). The germline V gene encodes CDR1 MNHEY and CDR2 SVGAGI. The CDR3 contains 14 residues. Between the trimmed V and J ends, which lost 6 bases and 4 bases, there was a span of 12 bases. DNA of the CDR3: TGTGCCAGCAGCGAGGCAGGGTTCACCGGGGAGCTGTTTTTT. Translating gives CASSEAGFTGELFF.

The gene calls are TRBV19 and TRBJ1-2; 9 bases align to TRBD1. The V segment lost 2 bases and the J segment 2 bases; nucleotides outside the gene matches: 3. The CDR3 is 15 residues long. Looked up from germline, CDR1 is LNHDA and CDR2 is SQIVND (reference sequence). CDR3 nucleotide sequence: TGTGCCAGTAGTATAACAACAGGGGGCAACTATGGCTACACCTTC. Translating gives CASSITTGGNYGYTF.

The V and J genes are TRBV6-5 and TRBJ2-7; D possibly corresponds to TRBD2 (6 bases). This CDR3 has 13 residues. V dropped 6 bases and J dropped 2 bases, with 11 bases sitting between them. Germline-derived CDR1 and CDR2 are MNHEY and SVGAGI. DNA of the CDR3: TGTGCCAGCAGGAGGAGGGGCACCTACGAGCAGTACTTC. Amino acid sequence: CASRRRGTYEQYF.

The chain links TRBV5-4 to TRBJ1-4; D is undetermined. Germline CDR1 reads SGHNT; CDR2 reads YYREEE (reference sequence). The length of the CDR3 is 15 residues. The V end was cut by 4 bases, the J end by 8 bases, with 18 bases between. The CDR3 protein is CASSRGGVMEEKLFF. The CDR3 nucleotides are TGTGCCAGCAGCCGGGGTGGGGTAATGGAGGAAAAACTGTTTTTT.